This T cell receptor beta chain was documented in a study of shared clonotypes between healthy human individuals. Points from the study as a whole: Represented diversity, genetic and exposure-history alike, was limited by few donors.

The method was immunoSEQ multiplex PCR; TCRdb's version includes in-frame clones alone and lacks a portion of them. In the table there are approximately 480,000 clones, around 79% of which are singletons. The CDR3 spans 14 residues. Deletions cut 4 bases from V and 1 base from J, with 11 bases between. The germline gives CDR1 SGDLS, CDR2 YYNGEE. Remarks on this clone: The antigen is unknown. Within the sample, other DNA sequences also encode this same CDR3.

Sequences were obtained from PBMCs. This TCR was sampled from a woman aged 40 to 55 in good health. Some clones in this sample may be carry-over from other donors' samples. This chain links TRBV9 with TRBJ2-5; tentative D call: TRBD2 (6 bases). CDR3 residues: CASSPGGTQETQYF. CDR3 nucleotides: TGTGCCAGCAGCCCTGGGGGGACCCAAGAGACCCAGTACTTC. Full variable domain (rest looked up from reference TRBV9 and TRBJ2-5): DSGVTQTPKHLITATGQRVTLRCSPRSGDLSVYWYQQSLDQGLQFLIQYYNGEERAKGNILERFSAQQFPDLHSELNLSSLELGDSALYFCASSPGGTQETQYFGPGTRLLVL.